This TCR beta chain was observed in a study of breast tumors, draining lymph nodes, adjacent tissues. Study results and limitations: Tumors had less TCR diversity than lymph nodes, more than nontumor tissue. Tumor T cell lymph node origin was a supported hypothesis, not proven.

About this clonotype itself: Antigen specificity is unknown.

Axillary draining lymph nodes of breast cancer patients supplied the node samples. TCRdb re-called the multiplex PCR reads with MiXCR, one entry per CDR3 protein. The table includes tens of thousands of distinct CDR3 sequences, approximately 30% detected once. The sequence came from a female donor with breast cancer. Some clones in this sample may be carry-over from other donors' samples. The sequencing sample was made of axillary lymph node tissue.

CDR3 residues: CAIGGGGDSTREQYF. CDR3 in DNA: TGTGCCATCGGTGGAGGGGGCGATTCGACACGGGAGCAGTACTTC. The chain joins TRBV10-3 to TRBJ2-7; a possible D gene is TRBD1 (7 bases). In germline, CDR1 is ENHRY, CDR2 SYGVKD. This CDR3 is built from 15 residues. V was clipped by 8 bases and J by 7 bases, with 24 bases between them.